This TCR beta chain was captured in a study of long-term antiretroviral therapy in people with HIV. Study results and limitations: Controls exceeded HIV repertoires in CDR3 length range. Gathering of blood took place between the mid-2000s and the late 2010s, possibly under older ART regimens.

The CDR3 loop spans 14 amino acids. J lost 0 bases, V lost 0 bases, and 0 bases had no gene match. In germline, CDR1 is SGDLS, CDR2 YYNGEE. Survey level was the resolution at which the v3.0 immunoSEQ assay ran. Sequencing was performed with immunoSEQ multiplex PCR; in TCRdb, only in-frame clones are kept and a portion is missing. The repertoire has about 32,000 clones, 95% to 98% of them found once; the top ten carry approximately 2%. Comment on this clone: What it binds is unknown. The same CDR3 also results from other DNA sequences found in this sample.

The clonotype comes from a man in his thirties or forties with HIV. Sequencing used unsorted PBMCs, obtained 7.6 years after starting antiretroviral therapy. This chain joins TRBV9 and TRBJ2-7; TRBD1 aligns across 7 bases. The CDR3 coding sequence is TGTGCCAGCAGCGTAGGGGACAGCTCCTACGAGCAGTACTTC. This encodes CASSVGDSSYEQYF.